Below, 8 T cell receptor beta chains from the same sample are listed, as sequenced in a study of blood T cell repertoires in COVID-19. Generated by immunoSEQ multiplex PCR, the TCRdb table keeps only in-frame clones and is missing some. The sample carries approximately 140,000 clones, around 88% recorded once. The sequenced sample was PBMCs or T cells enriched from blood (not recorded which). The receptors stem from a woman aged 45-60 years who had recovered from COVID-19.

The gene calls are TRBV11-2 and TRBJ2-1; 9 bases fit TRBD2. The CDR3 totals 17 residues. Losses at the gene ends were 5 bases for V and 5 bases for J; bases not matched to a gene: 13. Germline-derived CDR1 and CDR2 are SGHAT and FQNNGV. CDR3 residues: CASSHNAARGGDNEQFF. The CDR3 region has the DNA TGTGCCAGCAGCCATAATGCCGCGCGGGGGGGCGACAATGAGCAGTTCTTC.

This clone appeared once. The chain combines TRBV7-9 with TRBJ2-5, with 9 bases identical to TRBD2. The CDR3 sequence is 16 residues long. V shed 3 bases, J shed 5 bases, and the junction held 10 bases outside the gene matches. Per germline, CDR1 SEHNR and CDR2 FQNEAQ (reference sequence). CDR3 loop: CASSFARGGAGETQYF. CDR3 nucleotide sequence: TGTGCCAGCAGCTTTGCTCGCGGGGGGGCCGGGGAGACCCAGTACTTC.

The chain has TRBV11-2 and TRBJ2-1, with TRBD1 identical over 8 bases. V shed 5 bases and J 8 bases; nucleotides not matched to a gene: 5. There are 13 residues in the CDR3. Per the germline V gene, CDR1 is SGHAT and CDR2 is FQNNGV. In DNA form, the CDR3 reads TGTGCCAGCAGCGTTGGACAGGGCTATGAGCAGTTCTTC. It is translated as CASSVGQGYEQFF.

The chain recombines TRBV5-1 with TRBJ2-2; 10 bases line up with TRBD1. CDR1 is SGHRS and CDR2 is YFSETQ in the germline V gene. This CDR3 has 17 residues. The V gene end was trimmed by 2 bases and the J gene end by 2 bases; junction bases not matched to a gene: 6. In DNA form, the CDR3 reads TGCGCCAGCAGCTTCCTCTGGACAGGGGGAAACACCGGGGAGCTGTTTTTT. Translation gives CASSFLWTGGNTGELFF. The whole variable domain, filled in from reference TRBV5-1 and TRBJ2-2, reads KAGVTQTPRYLIKTRGQQVTLSCSPISGHRSVSWYQQTPGQGLQFLFEYFSETQRNKGNFPGRFSGRQFSNSRSEMNVSTLELGDSALYLCASSFLWTGGNTGELFFGEGSRLTVL.

The CDR3 sequence is CASSEPGEKLFF. In DNA, the CDR3 is TGTGCCAGCAGCGAACCCGGGGAAAAACTGTTTTTT. The chain links TRBV9 to TRBJ1-4; no firm D call. The CDR3 spans 12 residues. Per the germline V gene, CDR1 is SGDLS and CDR2 is YYNGEE. The V gene lost 3 bases and the J gene lost 8 bases, with 8 bases spanning the gap. The variable domain in full, completed from reference TRBV9 and TRBJ1-4, reads DSGVTQTPKHLITATGQRVTLRCSPRSGDLSVYWYQQSLDQGLQFLIQYYNGEERAKGNILERFSAQQFPDLHSELNLSSLELGDSALYFCASSEPGEKLFFGSGTQLSVL.

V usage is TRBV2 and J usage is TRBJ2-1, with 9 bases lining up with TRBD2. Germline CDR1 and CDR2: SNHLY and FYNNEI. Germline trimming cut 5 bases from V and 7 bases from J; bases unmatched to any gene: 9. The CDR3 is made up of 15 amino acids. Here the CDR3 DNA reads TGTGCCAGCAGTTTGCTAGCGGGGTTGGGAAATGAGCAGTTCTTC. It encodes CASSLLAGLGNEQFF.

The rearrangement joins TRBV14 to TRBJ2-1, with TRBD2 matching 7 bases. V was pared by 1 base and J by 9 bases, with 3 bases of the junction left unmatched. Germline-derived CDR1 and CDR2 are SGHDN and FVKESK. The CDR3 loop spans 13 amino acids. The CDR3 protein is CASSQGGGSEQFF. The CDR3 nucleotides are TGTGCCAGCAGCCAAGGGGGCGGGAGTGAGCAGTTCTTC.

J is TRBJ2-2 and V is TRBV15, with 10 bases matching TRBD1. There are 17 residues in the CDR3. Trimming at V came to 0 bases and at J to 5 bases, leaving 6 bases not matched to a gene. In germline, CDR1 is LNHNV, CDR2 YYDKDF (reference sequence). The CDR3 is CATSRDPGQGWTGELFF. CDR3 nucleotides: TGTGCCACCAGCAGAGACCCGGGACAGGGGTGGACCGGGGAGCTGTTTTTT.